The 2 T cell receptor beta chains reported below all come from one sample, sequenced in a study of control samples from healthy donors and cancer patients. Generated by immunoSEQ multiplex PCR, the TCRdb table keeps only in-frame clones and is missing some. Among 150,000 to 200,000 clones listed, approximately 91% were seen once. Sequencing used blood. These receptors were taken from a middle-aged woman in good health.

V usage is TRBV6-5 and J usage is TRBJ2-4, with a weak D call TRBD1 (7 bases). Between the trimmed V and J ends, which lost 8 bases and 7 bases, there was a span of 18 bases. From germline, CDR1 is MNHEY and CDR2 SVGAGI. This CDR3 spans 14 amino acids. In DNA, the CDR3 is TGTGCCAGCGGAGGGACAGCCCCGACTAACATTCAGTACTTC. This translates into CASGGTAPTNIQYF.

The chain combines TRBV19 with TRBJ1-1, with unresolved D. V lost 5 bases, J lost 6 bases, and 19 bases lay in between. The CDR3 totals 15 residues. Germline CDR1 and CDR2: LNHDA and SQIVND (reference sequence). This chain's CDR3 is CASSHPAVGGPEAFF. The CDR3 nucleotides read TGTGCCAGTAGTCACCCCGCGGTGGGTGGACCTGAAGCTTTCTTT.